This TCR beta chain was captured by sequencing in a study of shared clonotypes between healthy human individuals (dated by TCRdb to 2018 to 2021). Turning to the overall study: Three men and a couple of women, aged 18 to 49 years, made up the cohort. Per donor, three plates each were used for CD4 naive and CD4 memory, two for CD8 naive, and one for CD8 memory. Blood TCR repertoires of several healthy adults were deeply sequenced to estimate repertoire size and the extent of clonotype sharing between individuals. To increase sequencing depth and limit assay-specific biases, TCR repertoire library preparation and sequencing were carried out by different laboratories using diverse techniques. Per donor, leukapheresis produced somewhere between about 0.94 and 9 billion PBMCs. Broader findings and caveats from the paper: Sampling was restricted to blood, and TCR repertoires in tissue are likely to differ from TCR repertoires in blood. Compared with non-shared clonotypes, clonotypes shared by all four sorted-subset donors had higher generation probabilities. Pairwise subsampling indicated that sequencing depth was expected to affect the degree of clonotype sharing among donors. Across a handful of donors, roughly 5.4% of naive CD4, around 3.3% of naive CD8, about 2.3% of memory CD4, and roughly 0.4% of memory CD8 clonotypes were shared. Even with the large sequencing depth, rarefaction of the sorted-subset datasets indicated that sequencing was incomplete. Naive subsets generally had larger estimated clonotype richness than memory subsets. Because the study included only a small number of donors, the genetic and exposure-history diversity represented was limited.

V drops 0 bases and J drops 4 bases, leaving 12 bases in between. Sequences LGHNT (CDR1) and FRNRAP (CDR2) are obtained from the germline V gene. Measured from the cysteine to the phenylalanine, the CDR3 is 15 residues long. CDR3 DNA only is kept here, 45 bases in frame from base 1. Using the deep immunoSEQ assay, TCR CDR3 regions were amplified from genomic DNA by multiplex PCR. Extracted genomic DNA from each cell subset was distributed evenly across all wells of several immunoSEQ 96-well plates, and each plate was treated as a replicate. For sorted subsets, around 200 ng genomic DNA, equal to 30,000 to 35,000 T cell genomes, was loaded into each replicate PCR. Purified libraries were quantified with a Qubit 3.0 fluorometer, sized on a Bioanalyzer 2100, and re-quantified with the KAPA Library Quantification kit. Each immunoSEQ 96-well plate was sequenced on its own single-read 150-cycle Illumina NextSeq 550 flow cell. Turning to the authors' computational methods: Because only junctional sequences without quality scores were contained in the immunoSEQ output, filtering matching that applied to full-length reads could not be performed. Sequences were annotated with PyIR, a Python wrapper for IgBLAST v1.9, and V/J genes and CDR3 were assigned using IMGT germline references. Any read was removed if the V/J assignment was weak (E-value above 1e-6), the CDR3 was missing, or the read contained stop codons, out-of-frame junctions, or ambiguous translated residues. A V3J clonotype was defined by an identical inferred V gene, J gene, and CDR3 amino acid sequence. Percentage overlap between repertoires was computed as shared unique clonotypes divided by the size of the smaller repertoire. RTK rarefaction, the Chao1 estimator, and Recon v2.1 estimates of unobserved clonotypes were used to assess repertoire richness. For all TCRbeta clonotypes obtained by the gDNA method from a few donors, generation probabilities were computed with OLGA. This is the immuneACCESS table as TCRdb keeps it, with only in-frame sequences that have V and J called. A part of the clones is gone; compared with another copy, unresolved V genes explain less than half, and the rest is unexplained. V and J calls plus clone size are reproduced from that table; the DNA served to infer D and trimming. The sample yields fewer than 3 million clones; 80% to 95% were counted once. The ten largest clonotypes hold approximately 0.4% of the sample.

Healthy HIV-negative adults with no recently reported acute infections or vaccinations were included as donors. All donors were Caucasian adults living in Nashville, Tennessee, USA. CD4+ T cells were enriched through magnetic negative selection, after which naive cells were positively selected on CD45RA and the remaining negative fraction served as the memory subset. Blood was obtained by leukapheresis, after which PBMCs were separated by Ficoll-Histopaque density gradient centrifugation and cryopreserved in liquid nitrogen vapor phase. Purity and quantity of every magnetically sorted T cell population were checked by analytical flow cytometry. From each sorted fraction, genomic DNA was isolated and quantified by UV absorbance on a Nanodrop 2000c. With respect to this clone: No antigen is known for it. Nothing much larger sits one base from this clone, and base qualities are not available.

This sequence uses TRBV12-5 and TRBJ1-2, with TRBD1 perhaps the D gene, on 6 matching bases. This clonotype was obtained from a man aged 18 to 29 in good health. Some clones in this sample may be carry-over from other donors' samples. Sample: naive CD4+ T cells from PBMCs. In light of the paper, this sample's cell subset or site label describes: CD45RA+ positively selected. For the CDR3, the sequence is CASGLVRGQSYGYTF. The sequence in DNA is TGTGCTAGTGGTTTGGTACGCGGACAGAGCTATGGCTACACCTTC.